A single sample is the source of the 18 T cell receptor beta chains below, sequenced in a study of Graves' ophthalmopathy and Graves' hyperthyroidism. Transcripts of RNA were the source for amplifying TCR beta CDR3 regions. Amplification began with first-round RT-PCR using HTBI primers, then second-round multiplex PCR was performed. TCRdb reanalysed the multiplex PCR reads using MiXCR and keeps one entry per CDR3 protein. The profile shows 1 million to 1.3 million distinct CDR3 sequences, 36% of them singletons. Sample: peripheral blood or thyroid tissue (not recorded which). These receptors originate from an adult man with Graves' hyperthyroidism.

This clonotype was counted many times. The CDR3, as DNA: TGTGCCAGCAGTAATCGGCAGGGCCATGAAAAACTGTTTTTT. This sequence encodes CASSNRQGHEKLFF. This chain links TRBV2 with TRBJ1-4, with D possibly being TRBD1 (5 bases). This CDR3 spans 14 amino acids. Trimming shortened V by 5 bases and J by 6 bases, and 13 bases separated the two germline ends. Germline lookup yields CDR1 SNHLY and CDR2 FYNNEI.

This clonotype was detected only a few times. The gene calls are TRBV20-1 and TRBJ1-3, with no clear D. The CDR3 spans 15 residues. CDR1 DFQATT and CDR2 SNEGSKA come from the germline V gene (reference sequence). Deletions cut 6 bases from V and 0 bases from J, with 15 bases between. The DNA of the CDR3 is TGCAGTGCCGCGCGCGGCGGCCGCTCTGGAAACACCATATATTTT. Residues: CSAARGGRSGNTIYF.

This clonotype was found many times. This chain joins TRBV2 and TRBJ2-5; 10 bases agree with TRBD2. This CDR3 spans 17 amino acids. Trimming at V came to 4 bases and at J to 4 bases, leaving 12 bases not matched to a gene. Germline CDR1 and CDR2: SNHLY and FYNNEI. CDR3 region: CASSAGSSGRERETQYF. The CDR3 coding sequence is TGTGCCAGCAGTGCAGGGTCTAGCGGGAGAGAGAGAGAGACCCAGTACTTC. The whole variable domain, remainder taken from reference TRBV2 and TRBJ2-5, is EPEVTQTPSHQVTQMGQEVILRCVPISNHLYFYWYRQILGQKVEFLVSFYNNEISEKSEIFDDQFSVERPDGSNFTLKIRSTKLEDSAMYFCASSAGSSGRERETQYFGPGTRLLVL.

V usage is TRBV7-9 and J usage is TRBJ1-2, with a weak D call TRBD1 (5 bases). Germline CDR1 reads SEHNR; CDR2 reads FQNEAQ (reference sequence). V was shortened by 1 base and J by 7 bases, with 10 bases between the two germline ends. The CDR3 is made up of 13 amino acids. In nucleotides, the CDR3 is TGTGCCAGCAGCTTAGGGGGCGATGCTGGCTACACCTTC. Its translation: CASSLGGDAGYTF.

This clonotype has a count of ten or more. The chain employs TRBV2 and TRBJ1-1, with TRBD1 identical over 7 bases. This CDR3 region has 15 residues. In germline, CDR1 is SNHLY, CDR2 FYNNEI. The V segment lost 4 bases and the J segment 1 base; nucleotides outside the gene matches: 6. The DNA for the CDR3 is TGTGCCAGCAGTGGGCCGGGACAGACGAACACTGAAGCTTTCTTT. Translated, it gives CASSGPGQTNTEAFF.

This chain joins TRBV5-1 and TRBJ1-5; 7 nucleotides match TRBD1. In germline, CDR1 is SGHRS, CDR2 YFSETQ. After removal of 0 bases from V and 4 bases from J, the junction contained 7 bases not matched to a gene. The CDR3 sequence is 16 residues long. DNA for the CDR3: TGCGCCAGCAGCTTGGCCAGGTCAGGGGGAAATCAGCCCCAGCATTTT. Amino acid sequence: CASSLARSGGNQPQHF. Complete variable domain (other parts from reference TRBV5-1 and TRBJ1-5): KAGVTQTPRYLIKTRGQQVTLSCSPISGHRSVSWYQQTPGQGLQFLFEYFSETQRNKGNFPGRFSGRQFSNSRSEMNVSTLELGDSALYLCASSLARSGGNQPQHFGDGTRLSIL.

This clonotype was seen more than once but under ten times. The V and J genes are TRBV5-1 and TRBJ1-6; D gene unclear. V dropped 0 bases and J dropped 10 bases, with 14 bases sitting between them. Per germline, CDR1 SGHRS and CDR2 YFSETQ. The CDR3 covers 15 residues. The CDR3 bases are TGCGCCAGCAGCTTGGCGGGAGTGGGCAGATCACCCCTCCACTTT. Protein product: CASSLAGVGRSPLHF.

The chain links TRBV7-9 to TRBJ1-3; 7 nucleotides match TRBD1. The CDR3 has 16 amino acids. Germline V gives CDR1 SEHNR, CDR2 FQNEAQ (reference sequence). J lost 6 bases, V lost 6 bases, and 14 bases had no gene match. This chain's CDR3 is CASSLSSGTEKNTIYF. CDR3 nucleotides: TGTGCCAGCAGTTTATCCTCCGGGACAGAGAAAAACACCATATATTTT.

The chain has TRBV10-3 and TRBJ1-2, with D unclear. Trimming removed 11 bases at V and 7 bases at J, with 20 bases between. Per germline, CDR1 ENHRY and CDR2 SYGVKD. The length of the CDR3 is 13 residues. CDR3: CACSYSFQSGYTF. The CDR3 DNA reads TGTGCCTGCAGTTACTCGTTTCAGTCTGGCTACACCTTC.

The chain carries TRBV29-1 and TRBJ1-3, with D possibly matching TRBD1 (5 bases). V gave up 0 bases and J gave up 3 bases, with 12 bases separating them. This CDR3 comprises 15 residues. Germline values: CDR1 SQVTM, CDR2 ANQGSEA. The CDR3, as DNA: TGCAGCGTTGAAGATCGGGGGATCTTTGGAAACACCATATATTTT. It codes for CSVEDRGIFGNTIYF.

This clonotype was counted only a few times. V usage is TRBV7-9 and J usage is TRBJ2-7, with D tentatively TRBD2 (5 bases). The germline CDR1 and CDR2 sequences are SEHNR and FQNEAQ (reference sequence). The CDR3 sequence is 15 residues long. Trimming removed 4 bases from V and 6 bases from J, with 19 bases in between. CDR3: CASSSPVRGIGEQYF. The CDR3 DNA sequence: TGTGCCAGCAGCTCACCCGTACGGGGTATAGGCGAGCAGTACTTC.

The rearrangement links TRBV2 to TRBJ1-5; 8 bases match TRBD1. The V gene end was trimmed by 7 bases and the J gene end by 5 bases; junction bases not matched to a gene: 4. The length of the CDR3 is 13 residues. Germline V gene lookup returns CDR1 SNHLY and CDR2 FYNNEI. Here the CDR3 reads CASTGGADQPQHF. The CDR3 DNA is TGTGCCAGCACAGGGGGCGCAGATCAGCCCCAGCATTTT.

V gene TRBV20-1 combines with J gene TRBJ2-7; D gene unclear. Germline V lookup: CDR1 DFQATT, CDR2 SNEGSKA (reference sequence). The V gene lost 4 bases and the J gene lost 3 bases, with 10 bases spanning the gap. The CDR3 loop spans 12 amino acids. CDR3 sequence reads: CSATLDRYEQYF. The CDR3 nucleotides are TGCAGTGCTACCCTAGACCGCTACGAGCAGTACTTC.

This clonotype was counted at least ten times. This chain's CDR3 is CAISESNRVGGYTF. CDR3 sequence (DNA): TGTGCCATCAGTGAGTCGAACAGGGTTGGCGGCTACACCTTC. The rearrangement uses TRBV10-3 and TRBJ1-2; D possibly corresponds to TRBD1 (6 bases). In germline, CDR1 is ENHRY, CDR2 SYGVKD. The ends were cut back, 0 bases at V and 8 bases at J, with 13 bases in the middle. The CDR3 contains 14 residues.

The V and J genes are TRBV9 and TRBJ1-5, with D tentatively TRBD1 (6 bases). This CDR3 is 12 amino acids long. Per germline, CDR1 SGDLS and CDR2 YYNGEE. Trimming shortened V by 2 bases and J by 14 bases, and 14 bases separated the two germline ends. The CDR3 loop reads CASSVGTGYEHF. The CDR3, as DNA: TGTGCCAGCAGCGTCGGTACAGGGTACGAGCATTTT.

This clonotype was detected many times. This rearrangement joins TRBV2 to TRBJ1-5; 8 bases map to TRBD1. The CDR3 consists of 14 residues. Germline-derived CDR1 and CDR2 are SNHLY and FYNNEI. V shed 6 bases, J shed 5 bases, and the junction held 6 bases outside the gene matches. The chain's CDR3 is CASRQTGVDQPQHF. The CDR3 nucleotides read TGTGCCAGCAGGCAGACAGGGGTAGATCAGCCCCAGCATTTT.

The chain has TRBV6-2 or TRBV6-3 and TRBJ1-5; 9 bases map to TRBD1. Germline lookup yields CDR1 MNHEY and CDR2 SVGEGT. J lost 7 bases, V lost 8 bases, and 6 bases had no gene match. The CDR3 contains 13 residues. The CDR3 sequence is CASQDRGGQPQHF. DNA of the CDR3: TGTGCCAGCCAGGACAGGGGTGGGCAGCCCCAGCATTTT.

The genes are TRBV7-9 and TRBJ1-2, with D hard to call. The CDR3 has 15 residues. V was cut by 0 bases and J by 1 base, with 9 bases left in between. Germline V gene sequence: CDR1 SEHNR, CDR2 FQNEAQ (reference sequence). The CDR3 sequence is CASSLARAGNYGYTF. The CDR3 DNA follows: TGTGCCAGCAGCTTAGCAAGGGCCGGTAACTATGGCTACACCTTC.